One and the same sample provided the 22 T cell receptor beta chains below, sequenced in a study of blood T cell repertoires in COVID-19. Clones were read by immunoSEQ multiplex PCR, and TCRdb kept only the in-frame ones, dropping some. The repertoire holds roughly 130,000 clones, about 92% seen once, with 3.5% to 5% in the top ten. Sample: peripheral blood. The receptors come from a man aged 60-69 years with COVID-19, enrolled during active disease.

V is TRBV11-3 and J is TRBJ2-3, with 8 bases aligning to TRBD2. The CDR3 is made up of 15 amino acids. The trim removed 5 bases at V and 3 bases at J, leaving 7 bases unmatched. The germline gives CDR1 SGHNT, CDR2 YENEEA. CDR3 region: CASSLPGTRTDTQYF. The CDR3 DNA is TGTGCCAGCAGCCTCCCCGGGACTAGAACAGATACGCAGTATTTT.

In this sample, this clone turned up once. The chain uses TRBV11-1 and TRBJ1-2; D is possibly TRBD1 (6 bases). The V gene lost 2 bases and the J gene lost 6 bases, with 13 bases spanning the gap. The V gene's germline CDR1 is SGHAT and CDR2 FQDESV (reference sequence). The CDR3 is 14 amino acids. The CDR3 is CASSLNRASNGYTF. For the CDR3, the DNA is TGTGCCAGCAGCTTAAACAGGGCCTCGAATGGCTACACCTTC.

The chain employs TRBV29-1 and TRBJ2-7; 12 positions match TRBD2. This CDR3 is 13 amino acids long. Germline loops: CDR1 SQVTM, CDR2 ANQGSEA. The trim removed 7 bases at V and 3 bases at J, leaving 4 bases unmatched. CDR3 residues: CSARLAGDYEQYF. As DNA, the CDR3 is TGCAGCGCCCGACTAGCGGGGGACTACGAGCAGTACTTC.

CDR3 nucleotides: TGTGCCAGCTCATACACCGGGATTACTAACACCGGGGAGCTGTTTTTT. This encodes CASSYTGITNTGELFF. V usage is TRBV18 and J usage is TRBJ2-2, with D tentatively TRBD2 (5 bases). Trimming cost V 5 bases and J 2 bases, with 15 bases left between them. The CDR3 sequence is 16 residues long. The germline CDR1 and CDR2 sequences are KGHSH and LQKENI. Filled out from reference TRBV18 and TRBJ2-2, the complete variable domain reads NAGVMQNPRHLVRRRGQEARLRCSPMKGHSHVYWYRQLPEEGLKFMVYLQKENIIDESGMPKERFSAEFPKEGPSILRIQQVVRGDSAAYFCASSYTGITNTGELFFGEGSRLTVL.

This chain connects TRBV2 to TRBJ2-1; 9 nucleotides agree with TRBD2. V lost 7 bases and J lost 0; bases outside the gene matches: 16. Germline CDR1 reads SNHLY; CDR2 reads FYNNEI. The CDR3 has 19 residues. This CDR3 is CASIRKPTSGSSSYNEQFF. In nucleotides, the CDR3 is TGTGCCAGCATACGAAAACCCACTAGCGGGTCGAGCTCCTACAATGAGCAGTTCTTC.

This clone came up once. The chain links TRBV3-1 (or the pseudogene TRBV3-2) to TRBJ2-2, with 8 bases fitting TRBD2. Losses at the gene ends were 8 bases for V and 1 base for J; bases not matched to a gene: 6. Germline CDR1 and CDR2: LGHDT and YNNKEL (reference sequence). CDR3 size: 15 residues. CDR3: CASAGLAGNTGELFF. DNA for the CDR3: TGTGCCAGCGCCGGCCTAGCGGGGAACACCGGGGAGCTGTTTTTT.

V and J are TRBV6-2 or TRBV6-3 and TRBJ1-1; D might be TRBD1 (5 bases). The CDR3 length is 14 residues. The germline CDR1 and CDR2 sequences are MNHEY and SVGEGT. V was trimmed by 0 bases and J by 1 base, leaving 6 bases between them. The CDR3 loop reads CASSYSGGNTEAFF. The CDR3 DNA sequence: TGTGCCAGCAGTTACTCGGGGGGGAACACTGAAGCTTTCTTT.

The chain joins TRBV30 to TRBJ2-1; 8 positions agree with TRBD2. The CDR3 consists of 14 residues. Germline values: CDR1 GTSNPN, CDR2 SVGIG (reference sequence). After removal of 8 bases from V and 0 bases from J, the junction contained 6 bases not matched to a gene. CDR3 coding DNA: TGTGCCGGTACCGGGACTAGCTCCTACAATGAGCAGTTCTTC. Its translation is CAGTGTSSYNEQFF.

The CDR3 DNA is TGCAGCGTCCGGACAGCCAGCTACGAGCAGTACTTC. Translating it yields CSVRTASYEQYF. The genes are TRBV29-1 and TRBJ2-7; D is perhaps TRBD1 (6 bases). Germline V gives CDR1 SQVTM, CDR2 ANQGSEA. This CDR3 has 12 amino acids. Deletions cut 6 bases from V and 3 bases from J, with 12 bases between.

The chain joins TRBV18 to TRBJ2-2; 10 positions match TRBD1. Germline CDR1 is KGHSH and CDR2 is LQKENI. The CDR3 runs to 15 residues. J gave up 2 bases and V 4 bases, and 1 base lay outside the gene matches. For the CDR3, the DNA is TGTGCCAGCTCACGGGACAGGGGTAACACCGGGGAGCTGTTTTTT. Its protein product is CASSRDRGNTGELFF.

This chain joins TRBV27 and TRBJ2-1; no firm D call. Trimming pared 6 bases from V and 0 bases from J, leaving 15 bases between. This CDR3 has 16 residues. CDR1 is MNHEY and CDR2 is SMNVEV in the germline V gene (reference sequence). In nucleotides, the CDR3 is TGTGCCAGCAGAGGAGAGTCCTTAAGCTCCTACAATGAGCAGTTCTTC. Translated: CASRGESLSSYNEQFF.

The V call is TRBV19, the J call TRBJ2-7, with 7 bases that match TRBD1. In germline, CDR1 is LNHDA, CDR2 SQIVND (reference sequence). The CDR3 extends over 15 amino acids. J lost 4 bases, V lost 3 bases, and 9 bases had no gene match. The DNA for the CDR3 is TGTGCCAGTAGTATTTCGACAGGGCTTATGTACGAGCAGTACTTC. Amino acids: CASSISTGLMYEQYF. Looking up the rest from reference TRBV19 and TRBJ2-7 gives the full variable domain: DGGITQSPKYLFRKEGQNVTLSCEQNLNHDAMYWYRQDPGQGLRLIYYSQIVNDFQKGDIAEGYSVSREKKESFPLTVTSAQKNPTAFYLCASSISTGLMYEQYFGPGTRLTVT.

The genes are TRBV30 and TRBJ1-1; D is unresolved. CDR3 size: 10 residues. Germline V gene sequence: CDR1 GTSNPN, CDR2 SVGIG (reference sequence). The V end was cut by 8 bases, the J end by 6 bases, with 10 bases between. The CDR3, as DNA: TGTGCCGCCCTAGACCCTGAAGCTTTCTTT. This translates into CAALDPEAFF. Drawing the rest from reference TRBV30 and TRBJ1-1, the complete variable domain is SQTIHQWPATLVQPVGSPLSLECTVEGTSNPNLYWYRQAAGRGLQLLFYSVGIGQISSEVPQNLSASRPQDRQFILSSKKLLLSDSGFYLCAALDPEAFFGQGTRLTVV.

This chain links TRBV28 with TRBJ2-2, with no clear D. The CDR3 has 11 amino acids. The germline gives CDR1 MDHEN, CDR2 SYDVKM. Between the trimmed V and J ends, which lost 6 bases and 4 bases, there was a span of 3 bases. The CDR3 bases are TGTGCCAGCAGGGCCACCGGGGAGCTGTTTTTT. Residues: CASRATGELFF.

The chain joins TRBV6-6 to TRBJ2-7; 9 bases line up with TRBD1. This CDR3 is 12 amino acids long. The ends lost 6 bases at V and 5 bases at J; junction bases unmatched: 2. CDR1 is MNHNY and CDR2 is SVGAGI in the germline V gene (reference sequence). The chain's CDR3 is CASRTGGDEQYF. The CDR3 DNA sequence: TGTGCCAGCAGGACAGGGGGTGACGAGCAGTACTTC.

This clone was picked up one time. The chain combines TRBV12-5 with TRBJ2-1; tentative D call: TRBD1 (6 bases). The CDR3 spans 13 residues. From germline, CDR1 is LGHNT and CDR2 FRNRAP. V was clipped by 3 bases and J by 9 bases, with 12 bases between them. The CDR3 loop reads CASGFVDRPEQFF. The CDR3 DNA is TGTGCTAGTGGTTTCGTCGACAGGCCTGAGCAGTTCTTC. The entire variable domain, with the rest obtained from reference TRBV12-5 and TRBJ2-1, is as follows: DARVTQTPRHKVTEMGQEVTMRCQPILGHNTVFWYRQTMMQGLELLAYFRNRAPLDDSGMPKDRFSAEMPDATLATLKIQPSEPRDSAVYFCASGFVDRPEQFFGPGTRLTVL.

This clone was seen once. The chain carries TRBV5-1 and TRBJ1-4; possible D gene TRBD1, 6 bases. Germline values: CDR1 SGHRS, CDR2 YFSETQ. The CDR3 runs to 16 residues. V was pared by 6 bases and J by 0 bases, with 15 bases between. The CDR3 loop is CASTRTAFATNEKLFF. CDR3 nucleotide sequence: TGCGCCAGCACTCGGACAGCTTTTGCAACTAATGAAAAACTGTTTTTT.

This clone was seen a single time. V usage is TRBV5-8 and J usage is TRBJ2-5; D uncertain. CDR1 is SGHTS, CDR2 YDEGEE, per germline. This CDR3 spans 13 amino acids. With 7 bases removed from V and 1 base from J, the gap between germline ends came to 11 bases. CDR3 sequence reads: CASVKTFQETQYF. CDR3 sequence (DNA): TGTGCCAGCGTAAAGACATTCCAAGAGACCCAGTACTTC.

The chain is built from TRBV5-3 and TRBJ1-5; a weak D match, TRBD1 (6 bases). TRBV5-3 belongs to the ORF category, with a function that is uncertain. There are 17 residues in the CDR3. Trimming left V 5 bases short and J 1 base short, with 19 bases between. CDR3 DNA: TGTGCCAGAAGGTTTGACAGGACTTGGGGCAGCAATCAGCCCCAGCATTTT. Amino acids: CARRFDRTWGSNQPQHF.

This chain uses TRBV20-1 with TRBJ2-7, with TRBD2 matching over 7 bases. This CDR3 spans 16 amino acids. Germline-derived CDR1 and CDR2 are DFQATT and SNEGSKA (reference sequence). Trimming cost V 3 bases and J 0 bases; bases outside gene matches: 11. The CDR3 loop reads CSASIPLGGNSYEQYF. DNA of the CDR3: TGCAGTGCTAGTATTCCCTTGGGAGGGAACTCCTACGAGCAGTACTTC.

The chain combines TRBV28 with TRBJ1-2; D ambiguous. Trimming took off 3 bases at V and 2 bases at J, with 7 bases between the two ends. From germline, CDR1 is MDHEN and CDR2 SYDVKM. This CDR3 comprises 13 residues. The CDR3 is CASSFLTNYGYTF. Written as DNA, the CDR3 is TGTGCCAGCAGTTTCCTCACAAACTATGGCTACACCTTC.

This chain connects TRBV25-1 to TRBJ2-3, with 7 bases identical to TRBD2. Losses at the gene ends were 0 bases for V and 0 bases for J; bases not matched to a gene: 6. Germline V gives CDR1 MGHDK, CDR2 SYGVNS. This CDR3 region has 17 residues. The CDR3 spells CASSEYPGGGSTDTQYF. The CDR3 bases are TGTGCCAGCAGTGAATATCCAGGCGGGGGAAGCACAGATACGCAGTATTTT.